The 32 T cell receptor beta chains below were found in one sample sequenced in a study of T cell repertoires in cytomegalovirus infection. MiXCR, applied by TCRdb to the reads, yields one record per CDR3 protein. In the table there are 300,000 or so distinct CDR3 sequences, just under 25% of which are singletons. Antigens of these TCRs are unknown. The specimen was cultured PBMCs, collected from culture after CMV antigen stimulation. These receptors all stem from a human donor in good health (CMV status not recorded). Some clones in this sample may be carry-over from other donors' samples.

The V and J genes are TRBV12-3 or TRBV12-4 and TRBJ1-1; D gene uncertain. Trimming left V 5 bases short and J 1 base short, with 5 bases between. CDR3 length: 12 residues. CDR3 coding DNA: TGTGCCAGCAGTCGCAAGAACACTGAAGCTTTCTTT. Translation gives CASSRKNTEAFF.

This clonotype was detected many times. This chain uses TRBV28 with TRBJ1-6; TRBD1 aligns across 7 bases. The V segment lost 5 bases and the J segment 6 bases; nucleotides outside the gene matches: 7. The length of the CDR3 is 15 residues. Germline V gene sequence: CDR1 MDHEN, CDR2 SYDVKM. This chain's CDR3 is CASSDYRGGNSPLHF. CDR3 DNA: TGTGCCAGCAGTGATTACAGGGGAGGTAATTCACCCCTCCACTTT.

This clonotype was detected only a few times. V usage is TRBV6-2 or TRBV6-3 and J usage is TRBJ2-1; D gene uncertain. V was cut by 4 bases and J by 9 bases, with 10 bases left in between. Germline assignment: CDR1 MNHEY and CDR2 SVGEGT. The CDR3 runs 12 residues. The CDR3 loop reads CASSSLEREQFF. The CDR3 DNA reads TGTGCCAGCAGTTCCTTAGAGCGTGAGCAGTTCTTC.

The CDR3 region is CSVRGGDTEAFF. DNA for the CDR3: TGCAGCGTTCGTGGAGGTGACACTGAAGCTTTCTTT. The V gene is TRBV29-1, the J gene TRBJ1-1; D is ambiguous. This CDR3 region has 12 residues. Trimming stripped 5 bases from V and 3 bases from J, with 10 bases between. The V gene's germline CDR1 is SQVTM and CDR2 ANQGSEA.

This clonotype occurred many times. The chain joins TRBV7-2 to TRBJ2-2; tentatively, D is TRBD1 (5 bases). The V and J ends lost 0 bases and 6 bases respectively, with 14 bases between them. Germline V gene sequence: CDR1 SGHTA, CDR2 FQGNSA. This CDR3 has 16 residues. The CDR3 spells CASSLAAGLGAGELFF. In DNA, the CDR3 is TGTGCCAGCAGCTTAGCGGCTGGCTTAGGGGCCGGGGAGCTGTTTTTT.

This clonotype was counted many times. The V and J genes are TRBV4-1 and TRBJ2-7; 7 bases are a match to TRBD2. Germline V lookup: CDR1 MGHRA, CDR2 YSYEKL. This CDR3 region has 12 residues. The V segment lost 6 bases and the J segment 6 bases; nucleotides outside the gene matches: 5. CDR3 DNA sequence: TGCGCCAGCAGGTTACTAGCGAGCGAGCAGTACGTC. It yields the protein CASRLLASEQYV.

V is TRBV14 and J is TRBJ1-1, with TRBD1 matching over 10 bases. Per the germline V gene, CDR1 is SGHDN and CDR2 is FVKESK. There are 16 residues in the CDR3. The trim removed 5 bases at V and 4 bases at J, leaving 10 bases unmatched. The CDR3 region is CASSARLWDRGTEAFF. For the CDR3, the DNA is TGTGCCAGCAGCGCCCGACTTTGGGACAGGGGCACTGAAGCTTTCTTT.

This clonotype occurred a few times. This chain joins TRBV4-3 and TRBJ2-1; 10 bases agree with TRBD2. V lost 0 bases, J lost 7 bases, and 9 bases stayed unmatched. Germline V gene lookup returns CDR1 LGHNA and CDR2 YSLEER. This CDR3 has 17 residues. Written as DNA, the CDR3 is TGCGCCAGCAGCCAAGATTTAGCGGGAGGTTGGGTGAATGAGCAGTTCTTC. It codes for CASSQDLAGGWVNEQFF.

V is TRBV20-1 and J is TRBJ2-5; 9 positions agree with TRBD2. This CDR3 contains 16 residues. V lost 1 base, J lost 2 bases, and 8 bases stayed unmatched. Germline V gene data show CDR1 as DFQATT and CDR2 as SNEGSKA (reference sequence). CDR3 loop: CSARVGKREVQETQYF. The CDR3 DNA sequence: TGCAGTGCTAGAGTGGGGAAGCGGGAGGTACAAGAGACCCAGTACTTC.

The chain employs TRBV12-5 and TRBJ2-1; 8 bases are shared with TRBD1. The germline CDR1 and CDR2 sequences are LGHNT and FRNRAP. With V trimmed by 5 bases and J by 3 bases, 6 bases remained unmatched. This CDR3 is built from 15 residues. CDR3 nucleotides: TGTGCTAGTGGTATTCCGGGACAGGACTACAATGAGCAGTTCTTC. It encodes CASGIPGQDYNEQFF.

The V call is TRBV12-3 or TRBV12-4, the J call TRBJ2-2; 9 nucleotides line up with TRBD1. Trimming took 7 bases from V and 8 from J; bases not matched to a gene: 11. The CDR3 loop spans 15 amino acids. The CDR3 sequence is CASTTGTGFIGELFF. The CDR3, as DNA: TGTGCCAGCACTACGGGGACAGGGTTTATAGGGGAGCTGTTTTTT.

This clonotype was seen more than once but under ten times. The rearrangement links TRBV7-6 to TRBJ2-5; D uncertain. CDR3 length equals 14 residues. V was trimmed by 4 bases and J by 1 base, leaving 10 bases between them. Germline assignment: CDR1 SGHVS and CDR2 FNYEAQ. The CDR3 reads CASSSDLAQETQYF. The CDR3 region has the DNA TGTGCCAGCAGCTCCGACTTGGCCCAAGAGACCCAGTACTTC.

This clonotype was seen more than once but under ten times. The chain uses TRBV7-9 and TRBJ1-5, with D maybe TRBD1 (5 bases). The CDR3 is 12 amino acids. Germline CDR1 is SEHNR and CDR2 is FQNEAQ (reference sequence). V shed 5 bases and J shed 9 bases, with 11 bases lying between them. The CDR3, as DNA: TGTGCCAGCAGCCCTGCTCAGGGGCCCCAGCATTTT. Protein: CASSPAQGPQHF. The full variable domain, completed using reference TRBV7-9 and TRBJ1-5, is DTGVSQNPRHKITKRGQNVTFRCDPISEHNRLYWYRQTLGQGPEFLTYFQNEAQLEKSRLLSDRFSAERPKGSFSTLEIQRTEQGDSAMYLCASSPAQGPQHFGDGTRLSIL.

There are a few counts of this clonotype. The chain is built from TRBV6-1 and TRBJ1-1; TRBD1 might be the D (5 bases). Germline assignment: CDR1 MNHNS and CDR2 SASEGT. V was trimmed by 8 bases and J by 7 bases, leaving 17 bases between them. The CDR3 covers 13 residues. The CDR3 loop is CASLRPGRSEAFF. CDR3 in DNA: TGTGCCAGCTTAAGACCGGGACGAAGTGAAGCTTTCTTT.

The J gene is TRBJ1-1, the V gene TRBV10-3; D not certain. The CDR3 runs 13 residues. The germline V and J ends were trimmed by 4 bases and 0 bases, with 6 bases remaining between them. The V gene's germline CDR1 is ENHRY and CDR2 SYGVKD. The CDR3 protein is CAISASMNTEAFF. In DNA form, the CDR3 reads TGTGCCATCAGTGCGTCTATGAACACTGAAGCTTTCTTT.

This clonotype has a count of ten or more. This sequence joins TRBV7-2 and TRBJ1-5; D is ambiguous. CDR3 length equals 13 residues. CDR1 and CDR2 from the germline V gene are SGHTA and FQGNSA. V was shortened by 5 bases and J by 7 bases, with 12 bases between the two germline ends. In DNA form, the CDR3 reads TGTGCCAGCAGCCGAGGGCTCGGGCAGCCCCAGCATTTT. Encoded protein: CASSRGLGQPQHF.

The table lists this clonotype with many counts. CDR3 nucleotides: TGTGCCAGCAGCCTCTCTGCGACTACCCCCTACGAGCAGTACTTC. Its protein product is CASSLSATTPYEQYF. The chain uses TRBV7-2 and TRBJ2-7; D might be TRBD2 (5 bases). The germline gives CDR1 SGHTA, CDR2 FQGNSA. V was trimmed by 5 bases and J by 2 bases, leaving 16 bases between them. The CDR3 runs to 15 residues. Based on the CDR3 plus reference TRBV7-2 and TRBJ2-7, the full variable domain is GAGVSQSPSNKVTEKGKDVELRCDPISGHTALYWYRQSLGQGLEFLIYFQGNSAPDKSGLPSDRFSAERTGGSVSTLTIQRTQQEDSAVYLCASSLSATTPYEQYFGPGTRLTVT.

The chain joins TRBV6-5 to TRBJ2-1; possibly TRBD1 or TRBD2 for D (5 bases each). CDR1 MNHEY and CDR2 SVGAGI come from the germline V gene. Trimming removed 0 bases at V and 9 bases at J, with 18 bases between. The CDR3 totals 16 residues. Here the CDR3 reads CASSYSVPGPKGEQFF. The CDR3 DNA follows: TGTGCCAGCAGTTACTCAGTCCCGGGACCCAAGGGTGAGCAGTTCTTC.

The chain has TRBV27 and TRBJ1-2; no firm D call. The ends were cut back, 4 bases at V and 6 bases at J, with 9 bases in the middle. The CDR3 is made up of 12 amino acids. Germline CDR1 MNHEY, CDR2 SMNVEV (reference sequence). The CDR3 coding sequence is TGTGCCAGCAGTTCAACGGCGGATGGCTACACCTTC. Amino acids: CASSSTADGYTF.

Details on this clonotype: One base away lies a much larger clone, so this may be a sequencing read error. The CDR3 DNA follows: TGTGCCAGCAGCACCTCAACGCGGTTACTTGCAGCTTTCTTT. Translated: CASSTSTRLLAAFF. The rearrangement links TRBV7-9 to TRBJ1-1; D unclear. CDR1 and CDR2 from the germline V gene are SEHNR and FQNEAQ (reference sequence). The CDR3 has 14 amino acids. V was clipped by 5 bases and J by 10 bases, with 20 bases between them.

This clonotype was seen more than once but under ten times. The V call is TRBV11-2, the J call TRBJ2-1; 9 bases are shared with TRBD2. Germline CDR1 and CDR2: SGHAT and FQNNGV. The J segment lost 0 bases and the V segment lost 4 bases, leaving 10 bases of the junction unmatched. There are 18 residues in the CDR3. The CDR3 DNA sequence: TGTGCCAGCAGCTCACCCGGGACTAGCAGTTACTCCTACAATGAGCAGTTCTTC. Translating gives CASSSPGTSSYSYNEQFF. The variable domain in full, with the rest retrieved from reference TRBV11-2 and TRBJ2-1, is EAGVAQSPRYKIIEKRQSVAFWCNPISGHATLYWYQQILGQGPKLLIQFQNNGVVDDSQLPKDRFSAERLKGVDSTLKIQPAKLEDSAVYLCASSSPGTSSYSYNEQFFGPGTRLTVL.

Comments on this clonotype: Germline is not matched at one junction end, which may reflect a read error. The CDR3 DNA reads as TGTGCCAGCAGTTACCCCCGGGACAGCCCGGCTTTC. This translates into CASSYPRDSPAF. The V gene is TRBV6-2 or TRBV6-3, the J gene TRBJ2-6, with 7 bases identical to TRBD1. This CDR3 has 12 residues. Per germline, CDR1 MNHEY and CDR2 SVGEGT.

This clonotype appeared a few times. The chain employs TRBV29-1 and TRBJ2-1; TRBD1 matches at 7 bases. J was trimmed by 4 bases and V by 5 bases; bases with no gene match: 5. Germline V CDR1 and CDR2: SQVTM, ANQGSEA. This CDR3 is built from 13 residues. The CDR3 bases are TGCAGCGTTCAAGGGGGCGGTTACAATGAGCAGTTCTTC. This translates into CSVQGGGYNEQFF.

There are a few counts of this clonotype. The V and J genes are TRBV4-1 and TRBJ1-5; maybe TRBD1 (6 bases). Trimming took off 0 bases at V and 12 bases at J, with 9 bases between the two ends. The germline gives CDR1 MGHRA, CDR2 YSYEKL. The CDR3 length is 12 residues. The CDR3 nucleotides read TGCGCCAGCAGCCAAGATGACAGGCACCAGCATTTT. Its protein is CASSQDDRHQHF.

The chain joins TRBV7-2 to TRBJ2-2; maybe TRBD2 (6 bases). The germline V and J ends were trimmed by 2 bases and 6 bases, with 10 bases remaining between them. The CDR3 runs to 14 residues. CDR1 and CDR2 (germline): SGHTA, FQGNSA. CDR3 coding DNA: TGTGCCAGCAGCTTATCGGGGGTGGCCGGGGAGCTGTTTTTT. Translated, it gives CASSLSGVAGELFF.

V and J are TRBV19 and TRBJ2-1; 10 bases match TRBD1. Germline CDR1 LNHDA, CDR2 SQIVND (reference sequence). V dropped 4 bases and J dropped 4; count of bases not matched to a gene: 4. CDR3 length: 15 amino acids. The CDR3 sequence is CASSTDRGLYNEQFF. The CDR3 coding sequence is TGTGCCAGTAGTACCGACAGGGGGCTTTACAATGAGCAGTTCTTC. Together with reference TRBV19 and TRBJ2-1, the CDR3 gives the full variable domain: DGGITQSPKYLFRKEGQNVTLSCEQNLNHDAMYWYRQDPGQGLRLIYYSQIVNDFQKGDIAEGYSVSREKKESFPLTVTSAQKNPTAFYLCASSTDRGLYNEQFFGPGTRLTVL.

The V call is TRBV12-3 or TRBV12-4, the J call TRBJ1-4; 9 positions agree with TRBD1. CDR3 length: 15 residues. The V and J ends lost 3 bases and 7 bases, in that order; junction bases with no gene match: 6. CDR3 in amino acids: CASSFLGTGTEKLFF. The DNA for the CDR3 is TGTGCCAGCAGTTTCCTCGGGACAGGGACTGAAAAACTGTTTTTT.

This clonotype was seen only a few times. The gene calls are TRBV6-2 or TRBV6-3 and TRBJ2-5; D unresolved. Germline V gene sequence: CDR1 MNHEY, CDR2 SVGEGT. This CDR3 contains 14 residues. V lost 6 bases to trimming and J lost 3 bases, with 14 bases between them. CDR3 sequence (DNA): TGTGCCAGCAGACCCCCCGGTAAAAAAGAGACCCAGTACTTC. As protein: CASRPPGKKETQYF.

This clonotype came up many times. The V call is TRBV11-2, the J call TRBJ1-2; 7 nucleotides agree with TRBD1. After removal of 3 bases from V and 1 base from J, the junction contained 5 bases not matched to a gene. Germline V gene sequence: CDR1 SGHAT, CDR2 FQNNGV. The CDR3 extends over 15 amino acids. CDR3 DNA: TGTGCCAGCAGCTTGGGACAGTCAATTAACTATGGCTACACCTTC. It codes for CASSLGQSINYGYTF.

In its sample, this clonotype was seen many times. This chain uses TRBV7-8 with TRBJ2-2; TRBD2 is a possible D gene (5 bases). The CDR3 spans 19 residues. Germline CDR1 and CDR2: SGHVS and FQNEAQ. Trimming took 1 base from V and 3 from J, leaving 21 bases between them. Written as DNA, the CDR3 is TGTGCCAGCAGCTTAGGTCCCTTGGAAGGTCGGGGTGACACCGGGGAGCTGTTTTTT. Amino acid sequence: CASSLGPLEGRGDTGELFF.

This chain uses TRBV19 with TRBJ1-1; 7 nucleotides line up with TRBD1. Unmatched junction bases numbered 12, after V lost 7 bases and J lost 1 base. CDR1 and CDR2 from the germline V gene are LNHDA and SQIVND (reference sequence). CDR3 length: 16 residues. The CDR3 loop is CASKEGARSSNTEAFF. The CDR3 coding sequence is TGTGCCAGTAAAGAGGGGGCAAGGTCTTCGAACACTGAAGCTTTCTTT.

The chain is built from TRBV18 and TRBJ2-3; D ambiguous. V was clipped by 3 bases and J by 2 bases, with 12 bases between them. Germline V gene lookup returns CDR1 KGHSH and CDR2 LQKENI. This CDR3 has 15 amino acids. The CDR3 spells CASSPDQATTDTQYF. DNA of the CDR3: TGTGCCAGCTCACCGGATCAGGCGACCACAGATACGCAGTATTTT.